The sequence of this T cell receptor beta chain was determined in a study of T cell responses to AZD1222 COVID-19 vaccine. The data were produced by immunoSEQ multiplex PCR, yet TCRdb's version contains in-frame clones alone and is incomplete. The top ten clones hold 5% to 6.5% of a sample with approximately 130,000 clones, less than 95% of them seen once. The CDR3 totals 13 residues. Germline V gene data show CDR1 as LNHDA and CDR2 as SQIVND (reference sequence). V dropped 9 bases and J dropped 0 bases, with 11 bases sitting between them. The chain joins TRBV19 to TRBJ1-1; tentatively, D is TRBD1 (6 bases). This specimen consisted of peripheral blood, obtained on day 0 of AZD1222 vaccination. This receptor was taken from an adult in good health. The CDR3 DNA is TGTGCCAGCGGGACACTGATGAACACTGAAGCTTTCTTT. Amino acid sequence: CASGTLMNTEAFF.